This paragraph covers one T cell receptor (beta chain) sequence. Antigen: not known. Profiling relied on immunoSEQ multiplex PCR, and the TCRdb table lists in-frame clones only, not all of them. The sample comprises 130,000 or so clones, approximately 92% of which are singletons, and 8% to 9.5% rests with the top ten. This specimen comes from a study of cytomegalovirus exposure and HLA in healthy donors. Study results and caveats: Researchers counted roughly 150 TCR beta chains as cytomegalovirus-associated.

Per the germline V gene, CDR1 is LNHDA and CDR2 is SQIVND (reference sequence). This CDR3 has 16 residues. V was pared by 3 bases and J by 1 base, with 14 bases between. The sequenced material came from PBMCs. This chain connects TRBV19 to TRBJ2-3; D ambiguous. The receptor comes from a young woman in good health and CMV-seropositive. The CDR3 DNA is TGTGCCAGTAGTATTTTGTGGGCTAAGGGCACAGATACGCAGTATTTT. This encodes CASSILWAKGTDTQYF. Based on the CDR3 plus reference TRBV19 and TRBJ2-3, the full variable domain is DGGITQSPKYLFRKEGQNVTLSCEQNLNHDAMYWYRQDPGQGLRLIYYSQIVNDFQKGDIAEGYSVSREKKESFPLTVTSAQKNPTAFYLCASSILWAKGTDTQYFGPGTRLTVL.